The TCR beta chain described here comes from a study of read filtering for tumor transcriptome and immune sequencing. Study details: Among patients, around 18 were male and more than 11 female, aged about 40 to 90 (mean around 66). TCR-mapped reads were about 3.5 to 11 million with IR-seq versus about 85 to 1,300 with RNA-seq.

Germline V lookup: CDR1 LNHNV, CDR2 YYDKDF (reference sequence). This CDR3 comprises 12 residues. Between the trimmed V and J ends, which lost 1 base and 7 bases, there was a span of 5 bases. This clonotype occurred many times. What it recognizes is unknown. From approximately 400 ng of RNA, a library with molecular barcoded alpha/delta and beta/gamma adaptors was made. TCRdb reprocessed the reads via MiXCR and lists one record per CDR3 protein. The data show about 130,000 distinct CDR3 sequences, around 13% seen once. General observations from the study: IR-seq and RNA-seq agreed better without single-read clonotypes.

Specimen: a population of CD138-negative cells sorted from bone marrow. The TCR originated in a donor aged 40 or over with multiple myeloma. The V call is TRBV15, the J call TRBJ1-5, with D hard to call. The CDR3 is CATSRGIQPQHF. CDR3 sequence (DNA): TGTGCCACCAGCAGAGGTATCCAGCCCCAGCATTTT.